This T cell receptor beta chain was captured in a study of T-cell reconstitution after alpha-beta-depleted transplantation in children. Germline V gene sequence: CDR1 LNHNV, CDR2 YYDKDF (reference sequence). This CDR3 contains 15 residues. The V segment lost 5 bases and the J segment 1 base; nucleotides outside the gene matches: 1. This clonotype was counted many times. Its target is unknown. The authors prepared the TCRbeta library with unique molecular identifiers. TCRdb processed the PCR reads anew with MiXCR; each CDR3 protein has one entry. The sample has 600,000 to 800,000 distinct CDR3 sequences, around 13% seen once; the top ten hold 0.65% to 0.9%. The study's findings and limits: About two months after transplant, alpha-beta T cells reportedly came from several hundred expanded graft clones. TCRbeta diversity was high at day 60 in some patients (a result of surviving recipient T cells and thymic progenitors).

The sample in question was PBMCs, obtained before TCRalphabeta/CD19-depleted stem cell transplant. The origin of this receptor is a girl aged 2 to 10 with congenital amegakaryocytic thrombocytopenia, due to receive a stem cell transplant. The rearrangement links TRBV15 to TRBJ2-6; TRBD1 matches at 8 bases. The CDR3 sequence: CATSGQGSGANVLTF. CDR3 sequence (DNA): TGTGCCACCAGCGGACAGGGTTCTGGGGCCAACGTCCTGACTTTC.